This T cell receptor beta chain was identified during a study of shared clonotypes between healthy human individuals. Measured with immunoSEQ multiplex PCR; TCRdb has only the in-frame clones, and not every one. The sample lists about half a million clones; 81% were seen once. Free of recent acute infections or vaccinations, the donors were healthy HIV-negative adults. Roughly 90 million PBMCs served as the genomic DNA source for unsorted samples. The CDR3 runs 13 residues. V lost 3 bases, J lost 5 bases, and 9 bases lay in between. Looked up from germline, CDR1 is WNHNN and CDR2 is SYGVQD (reference sequence).

The chain links TRBV10-1 to TRBJ2-3; D is unclear. The sequenced material came from PBMCs. The TCR comes from a woman aged 40 to 49 in good health. Some clones in this sample may be carry-over from other donors' samples. The CDR3 is CASSENGVDTQYF. DNA for the CDR3: TGCGCCAGCAGTGAAAATGGGGTAGATACGCAGTATTTT.